Described below is a single T cell receptor beta chain sequence and its context. This sample was taken from a study of OX40 agonist ivuxolimab in advanced cancers. V gave up 0 bases and J gave up 4 bases, with 7 bases separating them. CDR3 length equals 14 residues. CDR1 is SGHNT, CDR2 YENEEA, per germline. Libraries were prepared by immunoSEQ multiplex PCR; TCRdb keeps only in-frame clonotypes and omits some of them. The sample has about 64,000 clones; around four fifths are singletons. This specimen was CD4+ or CD8+ T cells sorted from blood, taken in a trial of the OX40 agonist ivuxolimab. This rearrangement joins TRBV11-3 to TRBJ2-1; D is unresolved. The sequence was obtained from an adult with an advanced solid tumor such as melanoma, head and neck, liver or kidney cancer. The CDR3 DNA follows: TGTGCCAGCAGCTTAGATAACAGTTACAATGAGCAGTTCTTC. Its translation: CASSLDNSYNEQFF.